This T cell receptor beta chain stems from a study of cytomegalovirus exposure and HLA in healthy donors. Findings of the study overall: Later analysis demonstrated an association between a missense DCLRE1C variant and TCR beta V- and J-gene trimming.

Germline V gives CDR1 GTSNPN, CDR2 SVGIG (reference sequence). The CDR3 is 14 amino acids. With 2 bases removed from V and 3 bases from J, the gap between germline ends came to 11 bases. Comment on this clone: Antigen: not known.

PCR primers comprised 60 Vbeta and 13 Jbeta primers. Method: immunoSEQ multiplex PCR; TCRdb's copy keeps in-frame clones and lacks some. The sample gives 110,000 to 150,000 clones, more than 75% of which show up once; 2% to 3% is in the top ten. Sequenced sample: PBMCs. The receptor's source is a woman under 30 in good health and CMV-seropositive. The chain has TRBV30 and TRBJ2-1, with TRBD1 as a possible D gene (6 bases). CDR3 bases: TGTGCCTGGAGTCCCGGACAGTTCTACAATGAGCAGTTCTTC. Translating gives CAWSPGQFYNEQFF.